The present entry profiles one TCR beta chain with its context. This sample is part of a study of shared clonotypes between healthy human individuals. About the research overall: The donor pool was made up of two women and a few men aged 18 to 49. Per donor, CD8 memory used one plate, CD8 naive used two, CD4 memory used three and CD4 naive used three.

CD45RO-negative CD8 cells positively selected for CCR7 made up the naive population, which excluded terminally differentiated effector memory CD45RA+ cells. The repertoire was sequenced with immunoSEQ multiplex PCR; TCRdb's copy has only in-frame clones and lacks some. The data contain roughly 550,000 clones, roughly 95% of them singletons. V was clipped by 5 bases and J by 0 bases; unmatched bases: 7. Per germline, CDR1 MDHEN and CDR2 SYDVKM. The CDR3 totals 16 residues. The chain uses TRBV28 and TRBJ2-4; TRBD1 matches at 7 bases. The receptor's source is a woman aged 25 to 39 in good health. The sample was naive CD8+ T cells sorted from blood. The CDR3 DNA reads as TGTGCCAGCAGTCCGACAGGGACGGTAGCCAAAAACATTCAGTACTTC. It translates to CASSPTGTVAKNIQYF.